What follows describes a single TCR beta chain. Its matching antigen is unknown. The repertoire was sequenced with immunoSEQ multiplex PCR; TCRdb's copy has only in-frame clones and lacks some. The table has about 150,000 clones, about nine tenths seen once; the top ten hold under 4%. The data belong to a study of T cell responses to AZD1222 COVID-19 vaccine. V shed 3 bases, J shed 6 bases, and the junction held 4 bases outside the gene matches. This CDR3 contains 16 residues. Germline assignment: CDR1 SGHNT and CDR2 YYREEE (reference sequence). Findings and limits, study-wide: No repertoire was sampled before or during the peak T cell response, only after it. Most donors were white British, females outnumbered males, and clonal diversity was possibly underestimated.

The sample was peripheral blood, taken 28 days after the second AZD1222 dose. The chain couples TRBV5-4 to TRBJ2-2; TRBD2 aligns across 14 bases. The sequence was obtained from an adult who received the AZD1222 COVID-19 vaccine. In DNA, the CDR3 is TGTGCCAGCAGCTCGGGACTAGCGGGAGAAGCCGGGGAGCTGTTTTTT. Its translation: CASSSGLAGEAGELFF.